The 22 T cell receptor beta chains in this list originate from one sample, sequenced in a study of cytomegalovirus exposure and HLA in healthy donors. Primers: 60 Vbeta forward and 13 Jbeta reverse. TCRdb's copy holds only in-frame clones and misses some; the assay was immunoSEQ multiplex PCR. The sample holds around 95,000 clones, around 73% seen once. The source material was PBMCs. These receptors originate from a middle-aged woman in good health and CMV-seropositive.

The chain uses TRBV18 and TRBJ2-1, with 12 bases matching TRBD2. V trimming: 4 bases; J trimming: 10 bases; junction bases outside the gene matches: 14. This CDR3 is 17 amino acids long. Per the germline V gene, CDR1 is KGHSH and CDR2 is LQKENI. CDR3 loop: CASSLHGLAGMVPEQFF. The CDR3 nucleotides are TGTGCCAGCTCACTGCACGGACTAGCGGGAATGGTCCCCGAGCAGTTCTTC.

V gene TRBV7-9 combines with J gene TRBJ2-3, with 10 bases lining up with TRBD2. After removal of 5 bases from V and 2 bases from J, the junction contained 7 bases not matched to a gene. This CDR3 spans 16 amino acids. CDR1 and CDR2 (germline): SEHNR, FQNEAQ (reference sequence). CDR3 residues: CASSPGTSEYTDTQYF. For the CDR3, the DNA is TGTGCCAGCAGCCCAGGGACTAGCGAATACACAGATACGCAGTATTTT.

The chain carries TRBV19 and TRBJ1-4; D gene ambiguous. CDR1 is LNHDA, CDR2 SQIVND, per germline (reference sequence). V lost 5 bases, J lost 0 bases, and 7 bases lay in between. The CDR3 contains 14 residues. CDR3 DNA: TGTGCCAGTAGTTCTCCCCCAACTAATGAAAAACTGTTTTTT. It is translated as CASSSPPTNEKLFF.

The chain has TRBV7-9 and TRBJ1-1, with D perhaps matching TRBD1 (5 bases). Germline CDR1 and CDR2: SEHNR and FQNEAQ (reference sequence). Deletions cut 4 bases from V and 0 bases from J, with 9 bases between. There are 14 residues in the CDR3. The CDR3 DNA follows: TGTGCCAGCAGCTCGGGACTATTGAACACTGAAGCTTTCTTT. This gives the protein CASSSGLLNTEAFF.

V and J are TRBV7-9 and TRBJ1-2; the D gene is possibly TRBD1 (5 bases). CDR3 length equals 15 residues. Germline-derived CDR1 and CDR2 are SEHNR and FQNEAQ (reference sequence). V lost 5 bases to trimming and J lost 5 bases, with 18 bases between them. The chain's CDR3 is CASSTQDTTSYGYTF. In nucleotides, the CDR3 is TGTGCCAGCAGCACACAGGATACGACCTCGTATGGCTACACCTTC.

V usage is TRBV5-1 and J usage is TRBJ1-1; 8 bases match TRBD1. Germline lookup yields CDR1 SGHRS and CDR2 YFSETQ. V shed 4 bases, J shed 6 bases, and the junction held 5 bases outside the gene matches. CDR3 length: 13 residues. Written as DNA, the CDR3 is TGCGCCAGCAGCGGACAGGGTGGGGCTGAAGCTTTCTTT. This translates into CASSGQGGAEAFF.

V and J are TRBV6-5 and TRBJ1-1; TRBD1 might be the D (6 bases). Germline V gene lookup returns CDR1 MNHEY and CDR2 SVGAGI. There are 13 residues in the CDR3. V shed 5 bases and J shed 6 bases, with 13 bases lying between them. CDR3 DNA: TGTGCCAGCAGTCTAAGGGGGTATGCTGAAGCTTTCTTT. It encodes CASSLRGYAEAFF.

V usage is TRBV7-2 and J usage is TRBJ2-1; 9 bases line up with TRBD2. CDR3 length: 15 amino acids. The germline gives CDR1 SGHTA, CDR2 FQGNSA. J gave up 4 bases and V 4 bases, and 5 bases lay outside the gene matches. CDR3 nucleotide sequence: TGTGCCAGCAGCTCACCTAGCGGGGTTTACAATGAGCAGTTCTTC. It encodes CASSSPSGVYNEQFF.

The chain links TRBV27 to TRBJ2-7; 7 positions match TRBD1. V shed 3 bases, J shed 5 bases, and the junction held 4 bases outside the gene matches. The germline CDR1 and CDR2 sequences are MNHEY and SMNVEV (reference sequence). The CDR3 has 13 residues. The CDR3, as DNA: TGTGCCAGCAGTTTTTTACAGGGGCACGAGCAGTACTTC. Its protein is CASSFLQGHEQYF.

The chain employs TRBV7-8 and TRBJ2-7; 7 bases are a match to TRBD1. The length of the CDR3 is 17 residues. The germline V gene has CDR1 SGHVS and CDR2 FQNEAQ. Trimming at V came to 5 bases and at J to 2 bases, leaving 15 bases not matched to a gene. CDR3 loop: CASSTSLGQPPPYEQYF. In DNA form, the CDR3 reads TGTGCCAGCAGCACAAGCCTGGGACAGCCACCCCCCTACGAGCAGTACTTC.

The chain recombines TRBV5-1 with TRBJ2-1; a weak D match, TRBD2 (5 bases). The CDR3 sequence is 16 residues long. The V gene's germline CDR1 is SGHRS and CDR2 YFSETQ. V was cut by 1 base and J by 3 bases, with 14 bases left in between. CDR3 nucleotide sequence: TGCGCCAGCAGCTTGCGGTACTCCAGCGGCTACAATGAGCAGTTCTTC. This gives the protein CASSLRYSSGYNEQFF.

V and J are TRBV28 and TRBJ1-2; 7 bases line up with TRBD1. The CDR3 loop spans 15 amino acids. J was trimmed by 5 bases and V by 6 bases; bases with no gene match: 12. CDR1 and CDR2 (germline): MDHEN, SYDVKM. The CDR3 reads CASRPPGQSLYGYTF. CDR3 nucleotides: TGTGCCAGCAGACCACCGGGACAGAGTTTATATGGCTACACCTTC.

This clone was seen only a few times. The V gene is TRBV6-1, the J gene TRBJ2-2; 10 bases agree with TRBD2. This CDR3 is built from 17 residues. Germline CDR1 MNHNS, CDR2 SASEGT. The J segment lost 4 bases and the V segment lost 3 bases, leaving 8 bases of the junction unmatched. The CDR3 sequence: CASSEVGLAAGTGELFF. The CDR3, as DNA: TGTGCCAGCAGTGAGGTAGGACTAGCGGCCGGCACCGGGGAGCTGTTTTTT.

The rearrangement uses TRBV6-4 and TRBJ2-3; 10 bases fit TRBD2. CDR3 length equals 16 residues. The trim removed 4 bases at V and 2 bases at J, leaving 6 bases unmatched. CDR1 and CDR2 (germline): MRHNA, SNTAGT. The CDR3 protein is CASSGKLAGTTDTQYF. CDR3 nucleotide sequence: TGTGCCAGCAGTGGGAAACTAGCGGGAACCACAGATACGCAGTATTTT.

The V gene is TRBV29-1, the J gene TRBJ2-1; 10 bases are shared with TRBD2. V was pared by 6 bases and J by 5 bases, with 7 bases of the junction left unmatched. CDR3 length: 14 residues. CDR1 is SQVTM, CDR2 ANQGSEA, per germline. The CDR3 bases are TGCAGCGTGAATCCTAGCGGGAGCGACAATGAGCAGTTCTTC. It codes for CSVNPSGSDNEQFF.

The V gene is TRBV5-1, the J gene TRBJ1-1; 8 bases fit TRBD1. This CDR3 has 16 amino acids. CDR1 and CDR2 (germline): SGHRS, YFSETQ. With 0 bases clipped from V and 8 bases from J, the junction kept 12 bases outside the gene matches. CDR3 residues: CASSLGTGIVLSEAFF. The CDR3 DNA reads as TGCGCCAGCAGCTTGGGGACAGGGATAGTTCTCTCCGAAGCTTTCTTT.

The chain carries TRBV2 and TRBJ2-1; 7 bases match TRBD1. V dropped 4 bases and J dropped 9; count of bases not matched to a gene: 9. CDR1 is SNHLY and CDR2 is FYNNEI in the germline V gene. The CDR3 sequence is 14 residues long. The CDR3 sequence: CASSGAQGRAEQFF. As DNA, the CDR3 is TGTGCCAGCAGTGGGGCACAGGGGCGTGCTGAGCAGTTCTTC.

The rearrangement links TRBV7-9 to TRBJ1-1; possibly TRBD1 for D (6 bases). Germline assignment: CDR1 SEHNR and CDR2 FQNEAQ (reference sequence). V dropped 3 bases and J dropped 4 bases, with 9 bases sitting between them. CDR3 size: 13 residues. The CDR3, as DNA: TGTGCCAGCAGCTTCGGACAGATCACTGAAGCTTTCTTT. Translating gives CASSFGQITEAFF.

The chain has TRBV19 and TRBJ1-1, with no clear D. Trimming stripped 4 bases from V and 1 base from J, with 10 bases between. Germline CDR1 is LNHDA and CDR2 is SQIVND (reference sequence). The CDR3 is 14 residues long. DNA of the CDR3: TGTGCCAGTAGTAAAGCGTTATGGAACACTGAAGCTTTCTTT. Translated: CASSKALWNTEAFF.

Regarding this clone: A much larger clone lies a single base off, so this may be a read error. The chain combines TRBV2 with TRBJ1-5, with 7 bases matching TRBD1. The CDR3 loop spans 13 amino acids. Losses at the gene ends were 5 bases for V and 4 bases for J; bases not matched to a gene: 2. Per the germline V gene, CDR1 is SNHLY and CDR2 is FYNNEI. The chain's CDR3 is CASSRDRNQPQHF. CDR3 nucleotide sequence: TGTGCCAGCAGTAGGGACAGAAATCAGCCCCAGCATTTT.

The chain joins TRBV9 to TRBJ2-1, with 12 positions matching TRBD2. There are 15 residues in the CDR3. Germline loops: CDR1 SGDLS, CDR2 YYNGEE. The V segment lost 3 bases and the J segment 5 bases; nucleotides outside the gene matches: 3. CDR3 amino acids: CASSGGTSGHNEQFF. The CDR3 DNA sequence: TGTGCCAGCAGCGGCGGGACTAGCGGGCACAATGAGCAGTTCTTC.

The V gene is TRBV6-1, the J gene TRBJ2-1; TRBD2 agrees at 12 bases. There are 17 residues in the CDR3. The V gene end was trimmed by 4 bases and the J gene end by 8 bases; junction bases not matched to a gene: 12. The germline CDR1 and CDR2 sequences are MNHNS and SASEGT. The CDR3 DNA reads as TGTGCCAGCAGTGTCATCCTGACTAGCGGGAGACGGGATGAGCAGTTCTTC. This gives the protein CASSVILTSGRRDEQFF.